This entry features one T cell receptor beta chain sequence. Germline CDR1 is LGHNA and CDR2 is YSLEER. Trimming removed 0 bases from V and 0 bases from J; junction bases left unmatched: 14. The CDR3 covers 20 residues. The record originates from a study of neoadjuvant anti-PD-1 for oral cavity cancer. Study background: Patients without progression received a fourth nivolumab dose around day 43, then surgical resection on days 50-56.

Produced via immunoSEQ multiplex PCR; TCRdb's table is partial and in-frame only. The sample has 5,500 to 7,500 clones, about four fifths seen once. Here the sequenced sample was PBMCs, taken before nivolumab (anti-PD-1) treatment. V is TRBV4-3 and J is TRBJ2-3; TRBD2 matches at 8 bases. The sequence was obtained from a person between 40 and 85 years old with oral cavity squamous cell carcinoma. CDR3 in amino acids: CASSQDWGEGVAGSTDTQYF. Written as DNA, the CDR3 is TGCGCCAGCAGCCAAGATTGGGGCGAAGGGGTAGCGGGGAGCACAGATACGCAGTATTTT.